What follows are 22 T cell receptor beta chains derived from one specimen sequenced in a study of blood T cell repertoires in COVID-19. Sequencing was performed with immunoSEQ multiplex PCR; in TCRdb, only in-frame clones are kept and a portion is missing. The sample carries around 320,000 clones, 85% recorded once. The sequencing sample was made of peripheral blood. The receptors shown here come from a human donor in a cohort sampled during active COVID-19.

The V and J genes are TRBV5-6 and TRBJ2-2; a weak D match, TRBD1 (6 bases). Germline V gene lookup returns CDR1 SGHDT and CDR2 YYEEEE. The CDR3 sequence is 14 residues long. V lost 0 bases and J 6 bases, leaving 9 bases between the germline ends. The CDR3 bases are TGTGCCAGCAGCTTGGGACAGGTTCCCGGGGAGCTGTTTTTT. Encoded protein: CASSLGQVPGELFF.

The rearrangement joins TRBV6-5 to TRBJ2-7; tentative D call: TRBD1 (6 bases). The V gene's germline CDR1 is MNHEY and CDR2 SVGAGI. There are 16 residues in the CDR3. Trimming removed 4 bases at V and 0 bases at J, with 16 bases between. In DNA, the CDR3 is TGTGCCAGCAGTTCTAGCACAGGGTTTAGCTCCTACGAGCAGTACTTC. Protein sequence: CASSSSTGFSSYEQYF.

This clone has a single count. The chain recombines TRBV15 with TRBJ2-7; the match to TRBD1 covers 10 bases. V lost 0 bases, J lost 7 bases, and 3 bases stayed unmatched. The germline V gene has CDR1 LNHNV and CDR2 YYDKDF (reference sequence). The CDR3 is 14 residues long. The DNA for the CDR3 is TGTGCCACCAGCAGAGACGGGACAGGGGAAGAGCAGTACTTC. It translates to CATSRDGTGEEQYF.

CDR3 amino acids: CASSEFGGSYEKLFF. The CDR3 region has the DNA TGTGCCAGCAGTGAATTTGGAGGGTCATATGAAAAACTGTTTTTT. The V gene is TRBV25-1, the J gene TRBJ1-4, with no clear D. CDR3 length: 15 amino acids. The germline V gene encodes CDR1 MGHDK and CDR2 SYGVNS. The ends were cut back, 1 base at V and 6 bases at J, with 12 bases in the middle. Variable domain in full (rest from reference TRBV25-1 and TRBJ1-4): EADIYQTPRYLVIGTGKKITLECSQTMGHDKMYWYQQDPGMELHLIHYSYGVNSTEKGDLSSESTVSRIRTEHFPLTLESARPSHTSQYLCASSEFGGSYEKLFFGSGTQLSVL.

The chain carries TRBV2 and TRBJ1-2, with D tentatively TRBD1 (5 bases). This CDR3 contains 11 residues. Deletions cut 8 bases from V and 7 bases from J, with 11 bases between. CDR1 SNHLY and CDR2 FYNNEI come from the germline V gene. CDR3 region: CASSGWIGYTF. The CDR3 coding sequence is TGTGCCAGCTCAGGGTGGATTGGCTACACCTTC.

This clone was found many times. V gene TRBV12-5 combines with J gene TRBJ1-6; 9 nucleotides line up with TRBD1. Germline loops: CDR1 LGHNT, CDR2 FRNRAP. CDR3 length: 17 amino acids. With 5 bases clipped from V and 8 bases from J, the junction kept 13 bases outside the gene matches. CDR3 sequence reads: CASGTTLDRGRDSPLHF. The CDR3 DNA reads TGTGCTAGTGGTACAACCCTGGACAGGGGCCGGGATTCACCCCTCCACTTT.

This chain links TRBV19 with TRBJ2-7; D possibly corresponds to TRBD2 (6 bases). V was trimmed by 2 bases and J by 5 bases, leaving 16 bases between them. This CDR3 contains 15 residues. Germline V CDR1 and CDR2: LNHDA, SQIVND (reference sequence). The chain's CDR3 is CASSIQPGLLHEQYF. Here the CDR3 DNA reads TGTGCCAGTAGTATACAACCGGGACTCCTACACGAGCAGTACTTC.

Only one count was recorded for this clone. V is TRBV5-1 and J is TRBJ2-6; 9 bases fit TRBD1. The CDR3 spans 18 residues. CDR1 and CDR2 from the germline V gene are SGHRS and YFSETQ. V gave up 4 bases and J gave up 0 bases; unmatched junction bases: 8. The CDR3 spells CASSAAGQGISGANVLTF. The CDR3 DNA reads TGCGCCAGCAGCGCGGCGGGACAGGGTATCTCTGGGGCCAACGTCCTGACTTTC.

This chain joins TRBV15 and TRBJ2-7; perhaps TRBD1 as D (6 bases). The CDR3 extends over 17 amino acids. Germline V gene sequence: CDR1 LNHNV, CDR2 YYDKDF (reference sequence). Trimming cost V 3 bases and J 0 bases, with 18 bases left between them. The CDR3 DNA follows: TGTGCCACCAGCAGGAACTCGGACAGTATGAGCTCCTACGAGCAGTACTTC. Amino acid sequence: CATSRNSDSMSSYEQYF.

The chain links TRBV19 to TRBJ1-2, with 9 bases matching TRBD1. The CDR3 loop spans 16 amino acids. The trim removed 3 bases at V and 5 bases at J, leaving 10 bases unmatched. Germline CDR1 and CDR2: LNHDA and SQIVND (reference sequence). The CDR3 DNA reads TGTGCCAGTAGTATTGAACCGACCGGGACAGGGTATGGCTACACCTTC. Translation: CASSIEPTGTGYGYTF.

The V and J genes are TRBV7-6 and TRBJ2-1; D is undetermined. The CDR3 runs to 14 residues. V lost 1 base to trimming and J lost 6 bases, with 10 bases between them. In germline, CDR1 is SGHVS, CDR2 FNYEAQ. The CDR3 DNA sequence: TGTGCCAGCAGCTTAGGCCCTGCGATCAATGAGCAGTTCTTC. Amino acid sequence: CASSLGPAINEQFF.

The chain carries TRBV5-1 and TRBJ1-5; the match to TRBD1 covers 7 bases. V lost 0 bases, J lost 7 bases, and 1 base stayed unmatched. This CDR3 contains 13 residues. CDR1 and CDR2 from the germline V gene are SGHRS and YFSETQ. This CDR3 reads CASSLDRGQPQHF. The CDR3 DNA reads as TGCGCCAGCAGCTTGGACAGGGGACAGCCCCAGCATTTT.

Note on this clone: An end of the junction differs from the germline gene, which may be a read error. The chain employs TRBV3-1 (or the pseudogene TRBV3-2) and TRBJ2-2; 8 bases align to TRBD2. This CDR3 has 17 amino acids. CDR1 is LGHDT and CDR2 is YNNKEL in the germline V gene (reference sequence). The CDR3: CARSHNLGGAADGELFF. CDR3 bases: TGTGCCCGCAGCCATAACCTCGGGGGGGCCGCGGACGGGGAGCTGTTTTTT.

This clone was recorded a few times. The J gene is TRBJ2-7, the V gene TRBV24-1; 7 bases map to TRBD2. This CDR3 comprises 17 residues. V was pared by 9 bases and J by 2 bases, with 18 bases of the junction left unmatched. Germline loops: CDR1 KGHDR, CDR2 SFDVKD. This CDR3 is CATSPGDAPGGTYEQYF. In nucleotides, the CDR3 is TGTGCCACCTCCCCCGGGGACGCCCCCGGGGGGACCTACGAGCAGTACTTC.

The V gene is TRBV4-1, the J gene TRBJ2-7; 7 bases match TRBD1. In germline, CDR1 is MGHRA, CDR2 YSYEKL. The J segment lost 3 bases and the V segment lost 0 bases, leaving 5 bases of the junction unmatched. This CDR3 has 15 residues. The CDR3 DNA is TGCGCCAGCAGCCAAGAGACAGGGAATATCTACGAGCAGTACTTC. It yields the protein CASSQETGNIYEQYF.

This sequence joins TRBV10-3 and TRBJ2-7; 8 bases are shared with TRBD1. Germline loops: CDR1 ENHRY, CDR2 SYGVKD. The CDR3 is 14 amino acids. V lost 6 bases, J lost 5 bases, and 9 bases stayed unmatched. CDR3 sequence reads: CAIRGTGGGNEQYF. As DNA, the CDR3 is TGTGCCATCAGAGGGACAGGAGGCGGCAACGAGCAGTACTTC.

The chain combines TRBV11-3 with TRBJ2-1; TRBD1 might be the D (5 bases). V lost 5 bases and J 1 base, leaving 9 bases between the germline ends. In germline, CDR1 is SGHNT, CDR2 YENEEA. The CDR3 is 14 residues long. CDR3 protein: CASSVGLSYNEQFF. The CDR3 nucleotides read TGTGCCAGCAGCGTGGGGCTATCCTACAATGAGCAGTTCTTC.

The chain couples TRBV14 to TRBJ1-6; D gene uncertain. This CDR3 contains 14 residues. Germline V gene data show CDR1 as SGHDN and CDR2 as FVKESK. With 2 bases removed from V and 6 bases from J, the gap between germline ends came to 8 bases. The CDR3 DNA is TGTGCCAGCAGCCAAAGCAGGATTAATTCACCCCTCCACTTT. This encodes CASSQSRINSPLHF.

The rearrangement joins TRBV6-5 to TRBJ1-1, with a tentative D call TRBD1 (5 bases). V gave up 6 bases and J gave up 3 bases, with 17 bases separating them. The germline gives CDR1 MNHEY, CDR2 SVGAGI. CDR3 length: 15 residues. This CDR3 is CASRGLGGVDTEAFF. The CDR3 region has the DNA TGTGCCAGCAGGGGACTGGGGGGTGTGGACACTGAAGCTTTCTTT.

The CDR3, as DNA: TGTGCCAGCAGTCTCCTAGCGGGGGATTACAATGAGCAGTTCTTC. It specifies CASSLLAGDYNEQFF. The V call is TRBV6-4, the J call TRBJ2-1; TRBD2 matches 10 bases. The CDR3 is made up of 15 amino acids. J was trimmed by 4 bases and V by 5 bases; bases with no gene match: 5. Germline CDR1 and CDR2: MRHNA and SNTAGT.

The rearrangement uses TRBV5-4 and TRBJ1-2; a possible D gene is TRBD1 (6 bases). Germline V lookup: CDR1 SGHNT, CDR2 YYREEE (reference sequence). With 3 bases removed from V and 3 bases from J, the gap between germline ends came to 18 bases. CDR3 length equals 16 residues. The CDR3 DNA reads TGTGCCAGCAGCTCCTACAGGGAGTCATGGCACTATGGCTACACCTTC. Translating gives CASSSYRESWHYGYTF.

The chain joins TRBV7-3 to TRBJ2-7; 10 nucleotides line up with TRBD1. The V and J ends lost 4 bases and 2 bases, in that order; junction bases with no gene match: 2. CDR3 size: 14 residues. The germline gives CDR1 SGHTA, CDR2 FQGTGA. The CDR3 loop reads CASSSGTGAYEQYF. Here the CDR3 DNA reads TGTGCCAGCAGCTCCGGGACAGGGGCCTACGAGCAGTACTTC.